This TCR beta chain stems from a study of OX40 agonist ivuxolimab in advanced cancers. Study overall: Melanoma, hepatocellular carcinoma, head and neck or renal cell cancer occurred in dose-escalation patients.

Study conclusions and caveats: At 0.1-3.0 mg/kg, partial responders had clonal expansion among the lowest observed.

This clone was counted only a few times. Its specificity is not known. One end of the junction fails to match germline, which may point to a read error. Generated by immunoSEQ multiplex PCR, the TCRdb table keeps only in-frame clones and is missing some. The sample contains around 9,900 clones, roughly 71% of which appear only once. The CDR3 is 18 residues long. Germline V gene sequence: CDR1 SEHNR, CDR2 FQNEAQ (reference sequence). A history of autoimmune disease or systemic immunosuppression excluded patients. The sequencing used CD4+ or CD8+ T cells sorted from blood, collected in a trial of the OX40 agonist ivuxolimab. The J gene is TRBJ2-1, the V gene TRBV7-9, with a tentative D call TRBD2 (5 bases). This clonotype was obtained from an adult with an advanced solid tumor such as melanoma, head and neck, liver or kidney cancer. In DNA form, the CDR3 reads TGCGCCAGCAGCTCCGGGATTACAGCGATGTCTTTCCACAATGAGCAGTTCTTC. This encodes CASSSGITAMSFHNEQFF.